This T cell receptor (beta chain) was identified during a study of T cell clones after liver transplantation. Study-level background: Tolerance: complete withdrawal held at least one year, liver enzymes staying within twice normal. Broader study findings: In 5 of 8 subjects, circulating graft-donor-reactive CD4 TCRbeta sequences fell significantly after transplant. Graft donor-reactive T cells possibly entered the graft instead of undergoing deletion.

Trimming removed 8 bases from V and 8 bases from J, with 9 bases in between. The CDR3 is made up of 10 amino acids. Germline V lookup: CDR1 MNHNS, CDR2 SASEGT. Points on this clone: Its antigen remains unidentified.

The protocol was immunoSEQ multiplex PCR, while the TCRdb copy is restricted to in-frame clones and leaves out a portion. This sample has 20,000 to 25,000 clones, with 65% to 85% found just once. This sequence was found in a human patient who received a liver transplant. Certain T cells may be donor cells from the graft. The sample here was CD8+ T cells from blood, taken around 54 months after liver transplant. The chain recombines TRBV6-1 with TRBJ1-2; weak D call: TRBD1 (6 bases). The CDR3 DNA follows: TGTGCCAGCCACAGGGACGGCTACACCTTC. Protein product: CASHRDGYTF.